What follows are 5 T cell receptor beta chains derived from one specimen sequenced in a study of persistence of HIV-infected CD4 T cells. This was the immunoSEQ version 4 assay in survey mode. Libraries were prepared by immunoSEQ multiplex PCR; TCRdb keeps only in-frame clonotypes and omits some of them. The sample yields over 25,000 clones, around 82% seen once. Cells were stimulated with CMV-infected fibroblast lysates at 8 to 10 ug/mL. CD40L-negative CD69-negative CD45RO-high memory CD4+ T cells were sorted as populations depleted of antigen-responding cells. The antigens these receptors bind are not known. The sample consisted of CD4+ T cells sorted from PBMCs after roughly 18-hour stimulation, taken from a patient who received antiretroviral therapy. These receptors all come from an adult man with HIV who was CMV-seropositive.

The rearrangement links TRBV5-6 to TRBJ1-2; the D gene is possibly TRBD1 (6 bases). With 1 base removed from V and 4 bases from J, the gap between germline ends came to 11 bases. Per the germline V gene, CDR1 is SGHDT and CDR2 is YYEEEE. CDR3 length: 14 residues. The CDR3 DNA follows: TGTGCCAGCAGCTTGAACAGGGTTATCTATGGCTACACCTTC. This translates into CASSLNRVIYGYTF.

The V gene is TRBV6-5, the J gene TRBJ2-7; the D gene is possibly TRBD1 (6 bases). Germline CDR1 MNHEY, CDR2 SVGAGI. The V and J ends lost 0 bases and 3 bases respectively, with 12 bases between them. There are 15 residues in the CDR3. The CDR3 sequence: CASSYSRGFVYEQYF. The CDR3 nucleotides read TGTGCCAGCAGTTACTCGAGGGGGTTCGTCTACGAGCAGTACTTC.

The chain has TRBV19 and TRBJ2-4, with 7 bases that match TRBD1. CDR1 LNHDA and CDR2 SQIVND come from the germline V gene (reference sequence). After removal of 4 bases from V and 11 bases from J, the junction contained 8 bases not matched to a gene. The CDR3 runs to 13 residues. The CDR3 is CASSTQGKTFQYF. In DNA form, the CDR3 reads TGTGCCAGTAGTACACAGGGGAAAACCTTTCAGTACTTC.

This clone has just one count. The rearrangement uses TRBV18 and TRBJ2-5; D gene ambiguous. V was pared by 3 bases and J by 5 bases, with 10 bases between. The CDR3 is 13 amino acids. The V gene's germline CDR1 is KGHSH and CDR2 LQKENI. CDR3 DNA sequence: TGTGCCAGCTCACCCAACCTGGGGGAGACCCAGTACTTC. This translates into CASSPNLGETQYF.

This chain links TRBV4-2 with TRBJ2-6; D is uncertain. Per the germline V gene, CDR1 is LGHNA and CDR2 is YNFKEQ. Between the trimmed V and J ends, which lost 1 base and 0 bases, there was a span of 10 bases. This CDR3 comprises 17 residues. This CDR3 is CASSQVGRFSGANVLTF. Here the CDR3 DNA reads TGTGCCAGCAGCCAAGTTGGACGGTTCTCTGGGGCCAACGTCCTGACTTTC.